This T cell receptor (beta chain) was identified in a study of cytotoxic CD8 clonotypes in ibrutinib-treated CLL. About the study: Included were about 11 relapsed/refractory and about 14 treatment-naive patients, of whom 17 were IGHV unmutated. Study-wide points: Baseline clonality, higher than in age-matched healthy donors, tracked circulating CD8+ T-cell counts. Public clonotypes, found uncommonly, either contracted or stayed stable on treatment.

CDR1 and CDR2 from the germline V gene are SGHRS and YFSETQ. V lost 0 bases and J lost 6, with 13 bases in between. The CDR3 has 14 amino acids. Assay used: immunoSEQ multiplex PCR; TCRdb lists only in-frame clones, some missing. The table lists about 330,000 clones, 67% of them singletons. About 2 micrograms of genomic DNA from cryopreserved PBMCs went into TCR beta libraries. Notes on this clone: Antigen unknown.

V is TRBV5-1 and J is TRBJ2-7; D remains ambiguous. The clonotype comes from a human donor with chronic lymphocytic leukemia. This specimen consisted of PBMCs, obtained after 36 months of ibrutinib treatment. The CDR3: CASSLEPTALEQYF. CDR3 DNA: TGCGCCAGCAGCTTGGAGCCCACCGCCCTCGAGCAGTACTTC.